The 10 T cell receptor beta chains presented below share a single source sample, sequenced in a study of T cells in Graves' hyperthyroidism and ophthalmopathy. Regions amplified from RNA transcripts were the TCR beta CDR3 regions. HTBI primers drove first-round RT-PCR of the TCR CDR3. TCRdb re-called the multiplex PCR reads through MiXCR, storing one row per CDR3 protein. The sample records a few hundred thousand distinct CDR3 sequences, 14% being singletons. The sample taken for sequencing was blood. The receptor set was obtained from a woman between 25 and 40 years old with Graves' hyperthyroidism that later progressed to Graves' ophthalmopathy.

Note on this clonotype: Being one base from a much bigger clone, this may be a read error. The gene calls are TRBV5-1 and TRBJ2-7, with D uncertain. Per germline, CDR1 SGHRS and CDR2 YFSETQ. This CDR3 has 16 residues. CDR3 protein: CASSLVAADPRYEQYF. CDR3 coding DNA: TGTGCCAGCAGCTTGGTCGCCGCGGATCCTCGTTATGAGCAGTACTTC. The full variable domain, completed using reference TRBV5-1 and TRBJ2-7, is KAGVTQTPRYLIKTRGQQVTLSCSPISGHRSVSWYQQTPGQGLQFLFEYFSETQRNKGNFPGRFSGRQFSNSRSEMNVSTLELGDSALYLCASSLVAADPRYEQYFGPGTRLTVT.

This clonotype was counted between two and nine times. The chain links TRBV6-2 or TRBV6-3 to TRBJ2-7; no definite D call. V gave up 10 bases and J gave up 3 bases, with 16 bases separating them. This CDR3 comprises 13 residues. Germline V gives CDR1 MNHEY, CDR2 SVGEGT. The DNA of the CDR3 is TGTGCCACCGTCTCGGGCTCTGACTACGAGCAGTACTTC. It translates to CATVSGSDYEQYF.

This clonotype was found many times. The rearrangement links TRBV27 to TRBJ1-5; D is uncertain. Between the trimmed V and J ends, which lost 2 bases and 6 bases, there was a span of 11 bases. The germline CDR1 and CDR2 sequences are MNHEY and SMNVEV (reference sequence). This CDR3 is built from 14 residues. The CDR3 DNA reads TGTGCCAGCAGTTTAGAGGCAGCTCGTCAGCCCCAGCATTTT. It codes for CASSLEAARQPQHF.

This clonotype came up a few times. The chain links TRBV20-1 to TRBJ2-7; 9 bases align to TRBD2. The CDR3 loop spans 14 amino acids. CDR1 and CDR2 (germline): DFQATT, SNEGSKA (reference sequence). With V trimmed by 4 bases and J by 2 bases, 6 bases remained unmatched. CDR3 protein: CSANGLAHAYEQYF. The CDR3 region has the DNA TGCAGTGCTAATGGACTAGCGCACGCCTACGAGCAGTACTTC.

At least ten counts were recorded for this clonotype. The chain employs TRBV19 and TRBJ2-3; perhaps TRBD2 as D (5 bases). The V and J ends lost 6 bases and 0 bases respectively, with 19 bases between them. Per the germline V gene, CDR1 is LNHDA and CDR2 is SQIVND (reference sequence). The CDR3 length is 17 residues. In DNA form, the CDR3 reads TGTGCCAGTAGGGACCGAGCCAGAGGACTTAGCACAGATACGCAGTATTTT. It codes for CASRDRARGLSTDTQYF. Full variable domain (missing parts from reference TRBV19 and TRBJ2-3): DGGITQSPKYLFRKEGQNVTLSCEQNLNHDAMYWYRQDPGQGLRLIYYSQIVNDFQKGDIAEGYSVSREKKESFPLTVTSAQKNPTAFYLCASRDRARGLSTDTQYFGPGTRLTVL.

This clonotype showed up just a few times. The rearrangement links TRBV5-1 to TRBJ2-7, with 8 bases matching TRBD1. V lost 1 base, J lost 5 bases, and 5 bases stayed unmatched. Germline V gene lookup returns CDR1 SGHRS and CDR2 YFSETQ. The CDR3 has 14 amino acids. The CDR3 here is CASSLQGAMDEQYF. The CDR3 coding sequence is TGCGCCAGCAGCTTGCAGGGGGCTATGGACGAGCAGTACTTC.

The chain carries TRBV7-9 and TRBJ1-2; a possible D gene is TRBD1 (6 bases). The CDR3 covers 16 residues. Trimming stripped 4 bases from V and 8 bases from J, with 23 bases between. Per germline, CDR1 SEHNR and CDR2 FQNEAQ (reference sequence). This chain's CDR3 is CASSSLRGLEGEGYTF. In DNA, the CDR3 is TGTGCCAGCAGCTCCCTAAGGGGACTAGAGGGGGAAGGCTACACCTTC.

This clonotype was picked up many times. This chain uses TRBV7-8 with TRBJ1-6, with TRBD1 as a possible D gene (6 bases). Germline V gene lookup returns CDR1 SGHVS and CDR2 FQNEAQ. The CDR3 is 14 residues long. V was cut by 7 bases and J by 8 bases, with 15 bases left in between. CDR3 in amino acids: CASTPKGDYSPLHF. In DNA form, the CDR3 reads TGTGCCAGCACTCCGAAGGGGGACTATTCACCCCTCCACTTT.

There are many counts of this clonotype. The chain is built from TRBV10-3 and TRBJ1-2; no reliable D call. The CDR3 has 14 amino acids. V was clipped by 0 bases and J by 3 bases, with 8 bases between them. CDR1 ENHRY and CDR2 SYGVKD come from the germline V gene. The CDR3 nucleotides are TGTGCCATCAGTGAGTCCCCAGTATACTATGGCTACACCTTC. It translates to CAISESPVYYGYTF.

The sample holds many counts of this clonotype. The chain has TRBV7-8 and TRBJ2-7, with 9 bases lining up with TRBD2. The CDR3 consists of 15 residues. V lost 5 bases and J lost 2; bases outside the gene matches: 7. Germline loops: CDR1 SGHVS, CDR2 FQNEAQ. CDR3 coding DNA: TGTGCCAGCAGCAAGAGGCTAGCGGGAACCTACGAGCAGTACTTC. Translated: CASSKRLAGTYEQYF.